This T cell receptor (beta chain) originates from a study of Graves' ophthalmopathy and Graves' hyperthyroidism. Study-level findings and limits: Most thyroid clonotypes with frequency above 0.001 were detected in blood too.

Amplified TCR beta CDR3 regions were obtained using RNA transcripts as template. The library came from an HTBI-primed first-round RT-PCR and a second-round multiplex PCR. TCRdb itself ran the multiplex PCR reads through MiXCR, one entry per CDR3 protein. Among around 1.1 million distinct CDR3 sequences listed, less than 45% were seen once. This clonotype occurred many times. Its target is not known. Looked up from germline, CDR1 is DFQATT and CDR2 is SNEGSKA (reference sequence). The CDR3 is made up of 14 amino acids. V lost 6 bases to trimming and J lost 0 bases, with 11 bases between them. The chain is built from TRBV20-1 and TRBJ2-2; D is perhaps TRBD1 (6 bases). Sample: peripheral blood or thyroid tissue (not recorded which). The receptor was isolated from an adult man with Graves' hyperthyroidism. The DNA for the CDR3 is TGCAGTGCCACCCAGGGGTCGAACACCGGGGAGCTGTTTTTT. Its protein is CSATQGSNTGELFF.